The clone carrying this T cell receptor (beta chain) turned up a few times. What it binds is not known. These data originate in a study of molecular identifiers for immune sequencing clone quantification. The overall study: Five aliquots were made in replicates from the RNA of around 18,000 or 91,000 naive CD8 cells, and four were sequenced. Regarding the study as a whole: Barcode-sharing identical TCR molecules could underestimate highly expanded clone sizes.

When naive CD8 T cells were sorted, they were gated as CD8+CD4-CCR7+CD45RA+. Library preparation followed earlier protocols using designated TCR primers. Each CDR3 protein is one row after TCRdb ran MiXCR on the PCR reads. The table includes tens of thousands of distinct CDR3 sequences, around a fifth detected once. Germline CDR1 is MNHEY and CDR2 is SVGAGI. J was trimmed by 3 bases and V by 4 bases; bases with no gene match: 0. The CDR3 has 14 amino acids. The clonotype comes from a human donor in good health. Some libraries in this study had Jurkat cell RNA spiked in. The chain couples TRBV6-5 to TRBJ1-6; 7 bases agree with TRBD1. The sequencing input was naive CD8+ T cells from blood, with Jurkat cell RNA spiked in. Subset reported: FACS-sorted CD8+CD4-CCR7+CD45RA+ naive T cells. CDR3: CASSWDSYNSPLHF. DNA for the CDR3: TGTGCCAGCAGTTGGGACAGCTATAATTCACCCCTCCACTTT.